A selection of T cell receptor beta chains follows, all from one sample in a study of early T cells in non-severe SARS-CoV-2 infection. MiXCR, applied by TCRdb to the 5' RACE reads, yields one record per CDR3 protein. The sample contains almost 30,000 distinct CDR3 sequences, under 6% of which appear only once. The sequencing input was whole blood. These receptors were collected from an adult who was a healthcare worker with PCR-confirmed SARS-CoV-2 infection or an uninfected control (not recorded which). CDR3s include the opening cysteine and the closing phenylalanine or tryptophan. The D gene is left open where the match is weak. Size is stated for part of the rows, as once, few or many counts, or as a class when the clone is expanded.

V	J	D	size	DNA	CDR3
TRBV19	TRBJ1-1	-	-	TGTGCCAGTTCCCCCCAGGGGCGCTCCTTCACTGAAGCTTTCTTT	CASSPQGRSFTEAFF
TRBV5-4	TRBJ1-2	-	many	TGTGCCAGCAGCTTGGTGGATAGGGGAGAGAATGGCTACACCTTC	CASSLVDRGENGYTF
TRBV7-6	TRBJ1-5	-	-	TGTGCCAGCAGCGCCCTGGCCGGTAGGGGCAATCAGCCCCAGCATTTT	CASSALAGRGNQPQHF
TRBV18	TRBJ2-2	-	few	TGTGCCAGCTCACCACCTGCAGGGACCGGGGAGCTGTTTTTT	CASSPPAGTGELFF
TRBV7-2	TRBJ2-1	-	many	TGTGCCAGCAGCTTGACAGGTTCAACGTGGCAGTTCTTC	CASSLTGSTWQFF
TRBV5-1	TRBJ1-1	TRBD1	-	TGCGCCAGCAGCTTCACAGGGGCCAACACTGAAGCTTTCTTT	CASSFTGANTEAFF
TRBV24-1	TRBJ2-7	-	many	TGTGCCACCAGTGATGCGGACAGCACAGTGGGCTACGAGCAGTACTTC	CATSDADSTVGYEQYF
TRBV4-3	TRBJ2-7	-	many	TGCGCCAGCAGCCAAGCAGGTCCACACGGGAACACCTACGAGCAGTACTTC	CASSQAGPHGNTYEQYF
TRBV30	TRBJ1-3	-	few	TGTGCCTGGAGCCGGGGAGGGCAAAGCACCATATATTTT	CAWSRGGQSTIYF
TRBV9	TRBJ2-3	TRBD2	many	TGTGCCAGCAGCGCCTCGACTAGCGGGGGCCTTGATACGCAGTATTTT	CASSASTSGGLDTQYF
TRBV12-3/TRBV12-4	TRBJ1-1	-	many	TGTGCCAGCAGTTTTCAGGGTGGGTGGACTGAAGCTTTCTTT	CASSFQGGWTEAFF
TRBV20-1	TRBJ2-1	-	few	TGCAGTGCCGACGTTGGGGTCGAGTTTTACAATGAGCAGTTCTTC	CSADVGVEFYNEQFF
TRBV7-8	TRBJ2-7	TRBD1	-	TGTGCCAGCAGCCAAACAGGGGGCGGGCAGTACTTC	CASSQTGGGQYF
TRBV2	TRBJ2-7	-	-	TGTGCCAGCAGTGCCCACTACGAGCAGTACTTC	CASSAHYEQYF
TRBV14	TRBJ2-5	TRBD2	many	TGTGCCAGCAGCCAACATCGGACTAGCGGGGGGCGAGAGACCCAGTACTTC	CASSQHRTSGGRETQYF
TRBV5-6	TRBJ1-3	TRBD1	many	TGTGCCAGCCGCGACAGGGCTGGAAACACCATATATTTT	CASRDRAGNTIYF
TRBV20-1	TRBJ1-3	-	many	TGCAGTGCTCCGAACCCCCGGAGAACCTCTGGAAACACCATATATTTT	CSAPNPRRTSGNTIYF